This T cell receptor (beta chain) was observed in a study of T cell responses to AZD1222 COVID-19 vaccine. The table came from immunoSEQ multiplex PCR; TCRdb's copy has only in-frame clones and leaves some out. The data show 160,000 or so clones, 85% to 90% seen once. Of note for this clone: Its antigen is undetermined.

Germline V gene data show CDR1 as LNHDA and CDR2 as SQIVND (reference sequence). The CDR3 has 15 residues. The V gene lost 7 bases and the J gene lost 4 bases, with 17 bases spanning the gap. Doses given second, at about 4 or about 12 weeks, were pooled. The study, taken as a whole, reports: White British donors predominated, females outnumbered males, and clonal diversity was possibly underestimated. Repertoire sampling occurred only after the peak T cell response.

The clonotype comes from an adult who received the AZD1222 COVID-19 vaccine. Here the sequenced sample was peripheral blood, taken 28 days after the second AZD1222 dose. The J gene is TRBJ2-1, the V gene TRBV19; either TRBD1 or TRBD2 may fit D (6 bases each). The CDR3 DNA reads TGTGCCAGTACGGACCCGGGGGCGGGTTACAATGAGCAGTTCTTC. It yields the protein CASTDPGAGYNEQFF. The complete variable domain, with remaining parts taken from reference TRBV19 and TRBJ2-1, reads DGGITQSPKYLFRKEGQNVTLSCEQNLNHDAMYWYRQDPGQGLRLIYYSQIVNDFQKGDIAEGYSVSREKKESFPLTVTSAQKNPTAFYLCASTDPGAGYNEQFFGPGTRLTVL.